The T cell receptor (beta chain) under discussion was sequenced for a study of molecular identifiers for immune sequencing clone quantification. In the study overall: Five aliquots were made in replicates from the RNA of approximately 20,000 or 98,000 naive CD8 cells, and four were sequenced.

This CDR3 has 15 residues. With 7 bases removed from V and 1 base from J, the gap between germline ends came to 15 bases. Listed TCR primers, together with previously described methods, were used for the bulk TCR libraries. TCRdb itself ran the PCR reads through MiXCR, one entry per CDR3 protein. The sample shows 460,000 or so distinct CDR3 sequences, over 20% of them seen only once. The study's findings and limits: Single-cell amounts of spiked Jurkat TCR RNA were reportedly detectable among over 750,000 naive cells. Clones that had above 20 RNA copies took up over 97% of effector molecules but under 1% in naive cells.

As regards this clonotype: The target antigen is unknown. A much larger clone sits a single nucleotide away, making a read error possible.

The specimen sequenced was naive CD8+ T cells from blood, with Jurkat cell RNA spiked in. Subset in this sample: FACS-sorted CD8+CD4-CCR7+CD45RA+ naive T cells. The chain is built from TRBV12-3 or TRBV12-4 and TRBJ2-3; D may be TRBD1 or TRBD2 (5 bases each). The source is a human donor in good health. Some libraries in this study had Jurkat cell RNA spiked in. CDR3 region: CASTSVGPGTDTQYF. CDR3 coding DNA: TGTGCCAGCACCTCGGTGGGACCTGGCACAGATACGCAGTATTTT.